Listed here are 14 T cell receptor beta chains from one sample, sequenced in a study of blood T cells in healthy people across ages. The second PCR ran roughly 7 to 11 cycles with a sample-barcoded 5' primer and J-beta primers. One entry per CDR3 protein results from TCRdb running MiXCR on the 5' RACE reads. This sample carries approximately 800,000 distinct CDR3 sequences, roughly 50% of them seen once, and the ten largest clones take around 40%. Sequencing used blood. These receptors all stem from an elderly man in good health.

Note on this clonotype: A read error may account for a junction end that differs from germline. The chain is built from TRBV20-1 and TRBJ2-5, with a weak D call TRBD2 (6 bases). The J call is uncertain, as TRBJ2-7 better fits the DNA end. The germline V gene encodes CDR1 DFQATT and CDR2 SNEGSKA (reference sequence). This CDR3 has 13 amino acids. CDR3 in amino acids: CSARGTEVYEQYF. In nucleotides, the CDR3 is TGCAGTGCCAGAGGGACTGAGGTCTACGAGCAGTACTTC.

A few counts support this clonotype. V is TRBV5-1 and J is TRBJ1-4, with a tentative D call TRBD1 (5 bases). Trimming shortened V by 3 bases and J by 2 bases, and 11 bases separated the two germline ends. The germline CDR1 and CDR2 sequences are SGHRS and YFSETQ. This CDR3 region has 15 residues. The CDR3: CASSSEGRTNEKLFF. CDR3 sequence (DNA): TGCGCCAGCAGCTCAGAGGGACGGACTAATGAAAAACTGTTTTTT.

In its sample, this clonotype was seen a few times. V is TRBV18 and J is TRBJ2-7; TRBD2 aligns across 11 bases. The V gene end was trimmed by 3 bases and the J gene end by 5 bases; junction bases not matched to a gene: 6. The V gene's germline CDR1 is KGHSH and CDR2 LQKENI. This CDR3 has 15 amino acids. The CDR3 region has the DNA TGTGCCAGCTCACCTACTAGCGGGAGATCCCACGAGCAGTACTTC. It translates to CASSPTSGRSHEQYF.

This clonotype was seen only a few times. This rearrangement joins TRBV4-2 to TRBJ2-3; D is possibly TRBD2 (5 bases). The CDR3 runs to 15 residues. CDR1 LGHNA and CDR2 YNFKEQ come from the germline V gene. Trimming removed 1 base from V and 2 bases from J, with 10 bases in between. The CDR3 spells CASSQVAAATDTQYF. The CDR3 nucleotides are TGTGCCAGCAGCCAAGTAGCAGCGGCCACAGATACGCAGTATTTT.

The rearrangement links TRBV5-1 to TRBJ1-1; D possibly corresponds to TRBD1 (6 bases). Germline V gene lookup returns CDR1 SGHRS and CDR2 YFSETQ. Trimming took off 6 bases at V and 0 bases at J, with 15 bases between the two ends. The CDR3 is made up of 15 amino acids. CDR3 loop: CASTLLGQMNTEAFF. The DNA of the CDR3 is TGCGCCAGCACCCTACTCGGACAGATGAACACTGAAGCTTTCTTT. Based on the CDR3 plus reference TRBV5-1 and TRBJ1-1, the full variable domain is KAGVTQTPRYLIKTRGQQVTLSCSPISGHRSVSWYQQTPGQGLQFLFEYFSETQRNKGNFPGRFSGRQFSNSRSEMNVSTLELGDSALYLCASTLLGQMNTEAFFGQGTRLTVV.

The chain recombines TRBV7-9 with TRBJ1-4; a weak D match, TRBD1 (6 bases). Trimming took off 11 bases at V and 8 bases at J, with 12 bases between the two ends. Germline-derived CDR1 and CDR2 are SEHNR and FQNEAQ (reference sequence). CDR3 length: 11 residues. The CDR3: CAGRTDEKLFF. CDR3 DNA sequence: TGTGCCGGTAGGACAGACGAAAAACTGTTTTTT.

The CDR3 sequence is CATSDRDGANYGYTF. The CDR3 DNA sequence: TGTGCCACCAGTGATCGGGACGGAGCTAACTATGGCTACACCTTC. The genes are TRBV24-1 and TRBJ1-2; the D gene is possibly TRBD1 (5 bases). This CDR3 spans 15 amino acids. Trimming took 3 bases from V and 0 from J, leaving 10 bases between them. Germline values: CDR1 KGHDR, CDR2 SFDVKD.

The table lists this clonotype with a few counts. The chain employs TRBV5-1 and TRBJ1-2; D uncertain. Germline assignment: CDR1 SGHRS and CDR2 YFSETQ. The length of the CDR3 is 13 residues. V lost 0 bases, J lost 6 bases, and 9 bases lay in between. CDR3 residues: CASSLDSGNGYTF. CDR3 DNA: TGCGCCAGCAGCTTGGACAGTGGGAATGGCTACACCTTC.

The V gene is TRBV3-1, the J gene TRBJ2-7; D is unclear. Trimming left V 2 bases short and J 3 bases short, with 8 bases between. This CDR3 has 13 amino acids. Germline-derived CDR1 and CDR2 are LGHDT and YNNKEL (reference sequence). The CDR3 region is CASSQFPLYEQYF. CDR3 DNA sequence: TGTGCCAGCAGCCAATTCCCACTCTACGAGCAGTACTTC.

This clonotype was recorded at least ten times. V is TRBV6-1 and J is TRBJ2-6, with no clear D. The length of the CDR3 is 15 residues. Germline loops: CDR1 MNHNS, CDR2 SASEGT. V lost 1 base, J lost 0 bases, and 4 bases lay in between. The CDR3 coding sequence is TGTGCCAGCAGTGAAGGGGGCTCTGGGGCCAACGTCCTGACTTTC. Amino acid sequence: CASSEGGSGANVLTF.

Ten or more counts support this clonotype. The chain employs TRBV10-3 and TRBJ1-4, with TRBD1 as a possible D gene (5 bases). The CDR3 loop spans 14 amino acids. With 3 bases removed from V and 1 base from J, the gap between germline ends came to 6 bases. The germline gives CDR1 ENHRY, CDR2 SYGVKD. CDR3 in amino acids: CAISDGGTNEKLFF. In nucleotides, the CDR3 is TGTGCCATCAGTGACGGGGGAACTAATGAAAAACTGTTTTTT.

The rearrangement uses TRBV7-2 and TRBJ2-2; weak D call: TRBD1 (6 bases). V lost 5 bases and J 5 bases, leaving 15 bases between the germline ends. CDR3 length equals 15 residues. Germline V gene data show CDR1 as SGHTA and CDR2 as FQGNSA. The CDR3 region is CASSLDRSPTGELFF. The CDR3 nucleotides read TGTGCCAGCAGCCTAGACAGGAGTCCTACCGGGGAGCTGTTTTTT. The variable domain in full, with the rest retrieved from reference TRBV7-2 and TRBJ2-2, is GAGVSQSPSNKVTEKGKDVELRCDPISGHTALYWYRQSLGQGLEFLIYFQGNSAPDKSGLPSDRFSAERTGGSVSTLTIQRTQQEDSAVYLCASSLDRSPTGELFFGEGSRLTVL.

The chain uses TRBV4-1 and TRBJ1-5; D remains unclear. Germline V lookup: CDR1 MGHRA, CDR2 YSYEKL. CDR3 size: 17 residues. V was clipped by 0 bases and J by 0 bases, with 12 bases between them. CDR3 sequence (DNA): TGCGCCAGCAGCCAAGATCGGGTGGCGTATAGCAATCAGCCCCAGCATTTT. It is translated as CASSQDRVAYSNQPQHF.

This clonotype has a handful of counts. This rearrangement joins TRBV6-2 or TRBV6-3 to TRBJ1-5; D may be TRBD1 (6 bases). Germline V gene sequence: CDR1 MNHEY, CDR2 SVGEGT. This CDR3 spans 17 amino acids. The ends were cut back, 2 bases at V and 3 bases at J, with 17 bases in the middle. CDR3 residues: CASSYPVGAGINQPQHF. CDR3 coding DNA: TGTGCCAGCAGTTACCCGGTGGGGGCAGGGATCAATCAGCCCCAGCATTTT.